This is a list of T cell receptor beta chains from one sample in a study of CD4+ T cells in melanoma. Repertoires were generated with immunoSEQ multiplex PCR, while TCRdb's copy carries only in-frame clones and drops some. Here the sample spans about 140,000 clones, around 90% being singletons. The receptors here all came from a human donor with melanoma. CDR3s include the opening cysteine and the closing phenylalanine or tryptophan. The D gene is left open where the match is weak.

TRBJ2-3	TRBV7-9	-	TGTGCCAGCAGCCAAACCCCGGGACTCCCCCTAGGCACAGATACGCAGTATTTT	CASSQTPGLPLGTDTQYF
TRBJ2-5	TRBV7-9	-	TGTGCCAGCAGCCAGACAGGCGGGACCCAGTACTTC	CASSQTGGTQYF
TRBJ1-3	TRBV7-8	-	TGTGCCAGCAGTAGGGATTTCTCTGGAAACACCATATATTTT	CASSRDFSGNTIYF
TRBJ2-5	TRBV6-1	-	TGTGCCAGCAGTGAAGGAACCGGGGGCAAGGAGACCCAGTACTTC	CASSEGTGGKETQYF
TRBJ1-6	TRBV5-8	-	TGTGCCAGCAGCTTGTCGAGGGATTCACCCCTCCACTTT	CASSLSRDSPLHF
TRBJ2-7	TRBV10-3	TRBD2	TGTGCCATCAGTGAGGGACTAGCGGGGGTCGGGGAGCAGTACTTC	CAISEGLAGVGEQYF
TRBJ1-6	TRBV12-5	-	TGTGCTAGTGGTTTAGAAGAACGTTCACCCCTCCACTTT	CASGLEERSPLHF
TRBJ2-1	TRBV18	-	TGTGCCAGCTCACCGAAGTTAGGCCCGGGGAATGAGCAGTTCTTC	CASSPKLGPGNEQFF
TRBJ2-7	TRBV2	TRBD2	TGTGCCAGCAGTGGGGCTGGGCTAGCGGGGTTCTACGAGCAGTACTTC	CASSGAGLAGFYEQYF
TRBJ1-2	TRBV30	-	TGTGCCTGGAGACGGGTCTATGGCTACACCTTC	CAWRRVYGYTF
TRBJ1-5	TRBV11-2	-	TGTGCCAGCAGCCTAGCGGGGGTAGGGGGGTCCCAGCATTTT	CASSLAGVGGSQHF